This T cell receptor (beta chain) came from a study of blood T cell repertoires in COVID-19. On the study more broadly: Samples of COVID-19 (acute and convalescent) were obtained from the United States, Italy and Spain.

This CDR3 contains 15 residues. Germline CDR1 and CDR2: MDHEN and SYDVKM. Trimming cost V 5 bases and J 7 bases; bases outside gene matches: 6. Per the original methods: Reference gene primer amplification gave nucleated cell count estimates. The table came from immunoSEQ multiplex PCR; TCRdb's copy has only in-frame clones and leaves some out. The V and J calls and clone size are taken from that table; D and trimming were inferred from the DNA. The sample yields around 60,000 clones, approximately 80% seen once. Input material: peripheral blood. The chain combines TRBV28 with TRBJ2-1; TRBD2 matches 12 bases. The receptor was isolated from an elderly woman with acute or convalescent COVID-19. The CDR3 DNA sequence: TGTGCCAGCAGTCCCGGGACTAGCGGGTTTAATGAGCAGTTCTTC. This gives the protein CASSPGTSGFNEQFF.